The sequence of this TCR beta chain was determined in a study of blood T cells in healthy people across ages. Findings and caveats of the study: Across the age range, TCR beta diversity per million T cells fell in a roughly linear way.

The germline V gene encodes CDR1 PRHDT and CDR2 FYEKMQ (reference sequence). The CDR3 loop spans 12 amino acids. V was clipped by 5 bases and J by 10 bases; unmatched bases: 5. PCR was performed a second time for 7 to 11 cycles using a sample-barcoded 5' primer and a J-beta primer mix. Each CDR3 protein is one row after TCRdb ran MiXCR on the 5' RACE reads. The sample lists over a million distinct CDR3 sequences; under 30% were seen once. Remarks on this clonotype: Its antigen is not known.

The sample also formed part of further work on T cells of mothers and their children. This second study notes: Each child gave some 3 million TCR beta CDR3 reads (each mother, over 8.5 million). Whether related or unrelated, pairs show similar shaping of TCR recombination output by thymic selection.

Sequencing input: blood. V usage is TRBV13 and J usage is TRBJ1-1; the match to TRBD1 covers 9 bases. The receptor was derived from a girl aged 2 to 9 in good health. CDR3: CASSLTGGIAFF. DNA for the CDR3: TGTGCCAGCAGCCTGACAGGGGGGATAGCTTTCTTT.